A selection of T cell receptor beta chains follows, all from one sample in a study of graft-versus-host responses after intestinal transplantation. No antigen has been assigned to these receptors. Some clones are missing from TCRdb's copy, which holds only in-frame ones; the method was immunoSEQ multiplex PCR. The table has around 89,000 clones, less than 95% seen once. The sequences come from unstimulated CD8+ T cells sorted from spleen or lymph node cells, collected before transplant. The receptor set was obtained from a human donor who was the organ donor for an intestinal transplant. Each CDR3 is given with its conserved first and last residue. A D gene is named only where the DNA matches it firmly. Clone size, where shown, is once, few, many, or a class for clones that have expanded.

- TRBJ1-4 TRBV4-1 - TGCGCCAGCAGCCAAGATTACTCCTTACGTGAAAAACTGTTTTTT CASSQDYSLREKLFF
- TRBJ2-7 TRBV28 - TGTGCCAGCTCTATAGACAGAGCCTCCTACGAGCAGTACTTC CASSIDRASYEQYF
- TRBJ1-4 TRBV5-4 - TGTGCCAGCAGCCACCGCGGGGGGGGCAATGAAAAACTGTTTTTT CASSHRGGGNEKLFF
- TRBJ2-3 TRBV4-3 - TGCGCCAGCAAATCTAGCCGGGGAGGATGGGGAGATACGCAGTATTTT CASKSSRGGWGDTQYF
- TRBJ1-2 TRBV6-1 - TGTGCCAGCAGTGAAAAATCTGGGTGGAGGGATGGCTACACCTTC CASSEKSGWRDGYTF
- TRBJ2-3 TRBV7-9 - TGTGCCAGCAGCTTAAAGGGGCAATCAGATACGCAGTATTTT CASSLKGQSDTQYF
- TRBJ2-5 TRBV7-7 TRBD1 TGTGCCAGCAGCTCCGGACAGGGCGGGGAGACCCAGTACTTC CASSSGQGGETQYF
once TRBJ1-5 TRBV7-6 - TGTGCCAGCAGCGTGGGCGGGCAGCCCCAGCATTTT CASSVGGQPQHF
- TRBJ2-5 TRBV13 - TGTGCCAGCAGCTTAGAGCAGGGTGAGACCCAGTACTTC CASSLEQGETQYF
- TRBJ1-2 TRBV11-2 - TGTGCCAGCAGCTCAGGGACACGGGTAAAAGGCTACACCTTC CASSSGTRVKGYTF
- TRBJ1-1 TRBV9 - TGTGCCAGCAGCGTAGTTGAGGAGGGCACTGAAGCTTTCTTT CASSVVEEGTEAFF
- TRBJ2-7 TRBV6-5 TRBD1 TGTGCCAGCAGCCCCGGGACAGGGAAGATCTACGAGCAGTACTTC CASSPGTGKIYEQYF
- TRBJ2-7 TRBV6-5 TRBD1 TGTGCCAGCAGTTACTCCAGGGGACAGTCCTACGAGCAGTACTTC CASSYSRGQSYEQYF
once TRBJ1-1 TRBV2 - TGTGCCAGCAGAAGGGGAGGAATGAACACTGAAGCTTTCTTT CASRRGGMNTEAFF
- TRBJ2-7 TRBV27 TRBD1 TGTGCCAGCAGTCCGGGACAGGGGTACGAGCAGTACTTC CASSPGQGYEQYF
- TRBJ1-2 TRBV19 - TGTGCCAGTAGTATAGGCAGGGCGGGCTACACCTTC CASSIGRAGYTF
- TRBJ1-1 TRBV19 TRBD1 TGTGCCAGTAGTATGGGCACAGGGGGCACTGAAGCTTTCTTT CASSMGTGGTEAFF
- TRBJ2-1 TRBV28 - TGTGCCAGCAGCCTACAGCTCGGGGGACGAGGCTATGAGCAGTTCTTC CASSLQLGGRGYEQFF
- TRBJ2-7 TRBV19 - TGTGCCAGTAGTATAGGACAGGCCGGGGCCTACGAGCAGTACTTC CASSIGQAGAYEQYF
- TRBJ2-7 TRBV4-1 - TGCGCCAGCAGCCAAGTAGACTCCCTTATCTACGAGCAGTACTTC CASSQVDSLIYEQYF
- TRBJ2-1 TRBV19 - TGTGCCAGTAGTACCACACCTTACAATGAGCAGTTCTTC CASSTTPYNEQFF
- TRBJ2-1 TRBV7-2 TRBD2 TGTGCCAGCACGCCCGGGACTAGCGGGGGAAATGAGCAGTTCTTC CASTPGTSGGNEQFF
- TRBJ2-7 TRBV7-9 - TGTGCCAGCAGCTTACCTTTCGCCTACGAGCAGTACTTC CASSLPFAYEQYF
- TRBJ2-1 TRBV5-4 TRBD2 TGTGCCAGCAGCCCCCCTGGCGGGGGGGAATACAATGAGCAGTTCTTC CASSPPGGGEYNEQFF
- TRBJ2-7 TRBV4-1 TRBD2 TGCGCCAGCAGCCAAGATCTAGCGGGGGCCTACTACGAGCAGTACTTC CASSQDLAGAYYEQYF
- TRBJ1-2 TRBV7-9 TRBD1 TGTGCCAGCAGCCTAATACAGGGGGTCCCAGACTATGGCTACACCTTC CASSLIQGVPDYGYTF
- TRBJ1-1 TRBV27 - TGTGCCAGCAGTTGGACAGTAGGGGCTGAAGCTTTCTTT CASSWTVGAEAFF
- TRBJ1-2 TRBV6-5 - TGTGCCACCTTAGGGGGATATGGCTACACCTTC CATLGGYGYTF
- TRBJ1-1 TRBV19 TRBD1 TGTGCCAGTAGTTTCTCGACAGGGATCACTGAAGCTTTCTTT CASSFSTGITEAFF
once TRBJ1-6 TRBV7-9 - TGTGCCAGCAGCTTAGCTGTCAGCTCCTATAATTCACCCCTCCACTTT CASSLAVSSYNSPLHF
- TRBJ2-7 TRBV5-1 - TGCGCCAGCAGCCTAGAGAAATCCTACGAGCAGTACTTC CASSLEKSYEQYF
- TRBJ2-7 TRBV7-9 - TGTGCCAGCAGCTTAGGGGGGGTGTCCTACGAGCAGTACTTC CASSLGGVSYEQYF
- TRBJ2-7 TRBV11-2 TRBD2 TGTGCCAGCAGCCTGGATGTCGGGGGGGACGAGCAGTACTTC CASSLDVGGDEQYF
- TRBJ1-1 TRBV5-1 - TGCGCCAGCAGCTTGGACGGAGGGAACACTGAAGCTTTCTTT CASSLDGGNTEAFF
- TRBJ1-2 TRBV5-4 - TGTGCCAGCAGCTCTGGGCTCTATGGCTACACCTTC CASSSGLYGYTF
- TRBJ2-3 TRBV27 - TGTGCCAGCAGTCGCGCCTCTAGCACAGATACGCAGTATTTT CASSRASSTDTQYF
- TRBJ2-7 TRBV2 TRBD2 TGTGCCAGCAGTGGGGACTCTAGCGGGGGATTCTACGAGCAGTACTTC CASSGDSSGGFYEQYF
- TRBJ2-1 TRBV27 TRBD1 TGTGCCAGTACACAGGGGTCGACCTACAATGAGCAGTTCTTC CASTQGSTYNEQFF
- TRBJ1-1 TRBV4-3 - TGCGCCAGCAGCCAAGGGGCATACCTTGAAGCTTTCTTT CASSQGAYLEAFF
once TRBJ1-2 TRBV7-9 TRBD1 TGTGCCAGCAGCCTGACAGGGGGAGCTTATGGCTACACCTTC CASSLTGGAYGYTF
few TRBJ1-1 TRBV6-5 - TGTGCCAGCAGTTACTCGTCAGGGATGAACACTGAAGCTTTCTTT CASSYSSGMNTEAFF
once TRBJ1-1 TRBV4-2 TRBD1 TGTGCCAGCAGCCAAGATGGGGGGACAGGAGAAGCTTTCTTT CASSQDGGTGEAFF
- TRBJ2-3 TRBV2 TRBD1 TGTGCCAGCAGTGAAAAACACCCAGGGGGAGATACGCAGTATTTT CASSEKHPGGDTQYF
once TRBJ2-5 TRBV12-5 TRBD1 TGTGCTAGTGGTTTGGTGGTGACAGGGGTGGAAGAGACCCAGTACTTC CASGLVVTGVEETQYF
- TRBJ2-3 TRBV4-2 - TGTGCCAGCAGCCGAGGACTGTCGGCAAGCACAGATACGCAGTATTTT CASSRGLSASTDTQYF